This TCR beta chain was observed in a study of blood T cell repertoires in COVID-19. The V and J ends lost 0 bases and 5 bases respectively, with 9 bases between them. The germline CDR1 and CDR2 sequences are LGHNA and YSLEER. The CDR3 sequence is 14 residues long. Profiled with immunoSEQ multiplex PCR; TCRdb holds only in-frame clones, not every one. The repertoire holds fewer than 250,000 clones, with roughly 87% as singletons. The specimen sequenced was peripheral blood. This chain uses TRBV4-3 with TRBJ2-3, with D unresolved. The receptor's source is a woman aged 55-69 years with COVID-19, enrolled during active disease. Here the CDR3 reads CASSQDFGLDTQYF. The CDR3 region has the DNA TGCGCCAGCAGCCAAGATTTTGGGCTAGATACGCAGTATTTT.